A selection of T cell receptor beta chains follows, all from one sample in a study of cytomegalovirus exposure and HLA in healthy donors. This table comes from immunoSEQ multiplex PCR, and its TCRdb copy is limited to in-frame clones, with some not included. The sample carries approximately 220,000 clones, 85% to 90% recorded once. Sequencing was performed on PBMCs. These receptors were collected from a man younger than 30 in good health and CMV-seronegative. Both conserved end residues are part of each CDR3. A D gene is named only where the DNA matches it firmly. Expanded clones are given a class, and other clones once, few, many or no size at all.

CDR3 protein	CDR3 DNA	D gene	clone size	V gene	J gene
CAIRTGTGAVGELFF	TGTGCCATCAGAACCGGGACAGGGGCCGTCGGGGAGCTGTTTTTT	TRBD1	NA	TRBV10-3	TRBJ2-2
CASSVDESPFSYEQYF	TGTGCCAGCAGCGTAGATGAGAGCCCCTTTTCTTACGAGCAGTACTTC	NA	NA	TRBV9	TRBJ2-7
CASSVGVGGGSSANEQFF	TGTGCCAGCAGCGTAGGGGTGGGAGGGGGATCTTCGGCCAATGAGCAGTTCTTC	NA	once	TRBV9	TRBJ2-1
CASSISAGGGPYEQYF	TGTGCCAGTAGTATTTCAGCGGGAGGGGGCCCTTACGAGCAGTACTTC	TRBD2	NA	TRBV19	TRBJ2-7
CASSPSPGSNTGELFF	TGTGCCAGCAGCCCGAGCCCAGGATCGAACACCGGGGAGCTGTTTTTT	NA	NA	TRBV4-2	TRBJ2-2
CASSPTGTGGTGELFF	TGTGCCAGCAGCCCGACCGGGACAGGGGGCACCGGGGAGCTGTTTTTT	TRBD1	NA	TRBV7-9	TRBJ2-2
CASSLQTNEKLFF	TGTGCCAGCAGTCTCCAGACTAATGAAAAACTGTTTTTT	NA	NA	TRBV25-1	TRBJ1-4
CASSPGTSGFGDTQYF	TGTGCCAGCAGCCCCGGGACTAGCGGGTTTGGAGATACGCAGTATTTT	TRBD2	once	TRBV27	TRBJ2-3
CASSGQSTNTEAFF	TGTGCCAGCAGCGGACAGTCAACGAACACTGAAGCTTTCTTT	NA	NA	TRBV2	TRBJ1-1
CASSPNRDQPQHF	TGTGCCAGCAGTCCCAACCGCGATCAGCCCCAGCATTTT	NA	NA	TRBV27	TRBJ1-5
CAISPGTEAFF	TGTGCCATCAGTCCGGGTACTGAAGCTTTCTTT	NA	once	TRBV10-3	TRBJ1-1
CASSRDYHGEQYF	TGTGCCAGCAGCCGGGACTATCACGGGGAGCAGTACTTC	TRBD2	NA	TRBV5-4	TRBJ2-7
CASSQFGTGVAFF	TGTGCCAGCAGCCAATTTGGGACAGGGGTGGCTTTCTTT	TRBD1	NA	TRBV14	TRBJ1-1
CASSQEGQGYEKLFF	TGTGCCAGCAGCCAAGAGGGACAGGGGTATGAAAAACTGTTTTTT	TRBD1	NA	TRBV11-2	TRBJ1-4
CASSGQGTYEQYF	TGTGCCAGCTCAGGACAGGGGACCTACGAGCAGTACTTC	TRBD1	NA	TRBV18	TRBJ2-7
CASSLIVAGAYEQFF	TGTGCCAGCAGCTTAATTGTAGCGGGAGCGTATGAGCAGTTCTTC	TRBD2	NA	TRBV11-2	TRBJ2-1
CASSFSQDTQYF	TGTGCCAGCAGCTTCTCTCAGGATACGCAGTATTTT	NA	NA	TRBV7-2	TRBJ2-3
CASSPWTGGDEKLFF	TGTGCCAGCAGCCCATGGACAGGGGGGGATGAAAAACTGTTTTTT	TRBD1	NA	TRBV7-9	TRBJ1-4
CASSLDTRMNTEAFF	TGTGCCAGCAGCTTAGATACAAGAATGAACACTGAAGCTTTCTTT	NA	NA	TRBV7-9	TRBJ1-1
CASSASTGQETQYF	TGCGCCAGCAGCGCTTCGACGGGGCAAGAGACCCAGTACTTC	NA	once	TRBV4-3	TRBJ2-5
CASSLGRGKFSYEQYF	TGTGCCAGCAGCTTAGGAAGGGGGAAATTCTCCTACGAGCAGTACTTC	NA	NA	TRBV11-2	TRBJ2-7
CASTTASFNQPQHF	TGTGCCAGCACCACAGCCTCTTTCAATCAGCCCCAGCATTTT	NA	NA	TRBV28	TRBJ1-5
CASSQISDTHEQYF	TGTGCCAGTAGCCAAATCAGTGACACCCACGAGCAGTACTTC	NA	NA	TRBV19	TRBJ2-7
CASSRQSLNEKLFF	TGTGCCAGCAGCCGACAGTCTCTTAATGAAAAACTGTTTTTT	NA	NA	TRBV7-2	TRBJ1-4
CASRPTGLNTEAFF	TGTGCCAGCAGGCCGACAGGACTTAACACTGAAGCTTTCTTT	NA	many	TRBV27	TRBJ1-1
CASSVHVSGERNTEAFF	TGTGCCAGCAGCGTTCATGTTTCGGGGGAGAGGAACACTGAAGCTTTCTTT	NA	NA	TRBV9	TRBJ1-1
CASSPGWGLGDSPLHF	TGTGCCAGTAGCCCCGGTTGGGGTCTAGGGGATTCACCCCTCCACTTT	NA	NA	TRBV19	TRBJ1-6
CASSQDALRSDTQYF	TGCGCCAGCAGCCAAGATGCACTACGGTCAGATACGCAGTATTTT	NA	NA	TRBV4-3	TRBJ2-3
CASSVGGEPSYNEQFF	TGTGCCAGCAGCGTAGGGGGAGAACCCTCCTACAATGAGCAGTTCTTC	NA	NA	TRBV9	TRBJ2-1
CASSLAGLGELFF	TGTGCCAGCAGCTTAGCGGGACTCGGGGAGCTGTTTTTT	NA	NA	TRBV7-9	TRBJ2-2
CASSPLVGPTYGYTF	TGCGCCAGCAGCCCCCTCGTGGGGCCCACCTATGGCTACACCTTC	NA	NA	TRBV4-1	TRBJ1-2
CASVLAGTGIYEQYF	TGTGCCAGCGTACTAGCCGGGACAGGGATTTACGAGCAGTACTTC	TRBD1	NA	TRBV28	TRBJ2-7
CASSPPLQTGGGEKLFF	TGTGCCAGCAGCCCACCTTTACAGACAGGGGGAGGGGAAAAACTGTTTTTT	TRBD1	NA	TRBV7-9	TRBJ1-4
CASSLEGDDTQYF	TGCGCCAGCAGCTTGGAAGGGGATGATACGCAGTATTTT	NA	once	TRBV5-1	TRBJ2-3
CASSSLDRSKNTEAFF	TGTGCCAGCAGCTCCTTGGACAGGTCTAAGAACACTGAAGCTTTCTTT	TRBD1	NA	TRBV5-6	TRBJ1-1
CASSARVAGDYEQYF	TGTGCCAGCAGCGCCCGTGTGGCGGGAGACTACGAGCAGTACTTC	TRBD2	NA	TRBV7-2	TRBJ2-7
CASSESGSHSPLHF	TGTGCCAGCAGTGAATCGGGTTCTCATTCACCCCTCCACTTT	NA	few	TRBV25-1	TRBJ1-6
CASSERGRTEAFF	TGTGCCAGCAGCGAGCGGGGACGAACTGAAGCTTTCTTT	NA	NA	TRBV7-9	TRBJ1-1
CASSYRGNGYTF	TGTGCCAGCAGTTATAGGGGGAATGGCTACACCTTC	NA	NA	TRBV6-5	TRBJ1-2
CAISVQGETYEQYF	TGTGCCATCAGTGTTCAGGGGGAGACCTACGAGCAGTACTTC	TRBD1	NA	TRBV10-3	TRBJ2-7
CASRRGLTSTGELFF	TGTGCCAGCAGACGGGGTCTGACGAGCACCGGGGAGCTGTTTTTT	NA	few	TRBV27	TRBJ2-2
CASSPATGGNQPQHF	TGTGCCAGCTCACCAGCGACAGGGGGAAATCAGCCCCAGCATTTT	TRBD1	NA	TRBV18	TRBJ1-5
CASSLGLAGMTGELFF	TGTGCCAGCAGCCTCGGACTAGCGGGAATGACCGGGGAGCTGTTTTTT	TRBD2	NA	TRBV7-9	TRBJ2-2
CASGLSYPYEQYF	TGTGCCAGCGGACTCTCATACCCCTACGAGCAGTACTTC	NA	NA	TRBV7-9	TRBJ2-7
CASSGTGGSSSPLHF	TGTGCCAGCAGTGGGACAGGGGGCTCGAGTTCACCCCTCCACTTT	TRBD1	many	TRBV6-1	TRBJ1-6
CASSPAGGPSGELFF	TGTGCCAGCAGCCCAGCGGGGGGGCCCTCCGGGGAGCTGTTTTTT	TRBD2	NA	TRBV27	TRBJ2-2
CATSRDRGYEQYF	TGTGCCACCAGCCGGGACAGGGGCTACGAGCAGTACTTC	TRBD1	NA	TRBV15	TRBJ2-7
CASSSTGTGAMGYTF	TGTGCCAGCAGCTCCACCGGGACAGGGGCTATGGGCTACACCTTC	TRBD1	NA	TRBV13	TRBJ1-2
CASSGEISGQQETQYF	TGTGCCAGCAGTGGGGAGATCAGCGGCCAGCAAGAGACCCAGTACTTC	NA	NA	TRBV2	TRBJ2-5
CASSLGQSLHF	TGTGCCAGCAGCTTAGGACAATCTCTCCACTTT	NA	few	TRBV11-2	TRBJ1-6
CASSVETASGYTF	TGTGCCAGCAGCGTAGAAACAGCTTCCGGCTACACCTTC	NA	NA	TRBV9	TRBJ1-2
CASSPAAGNYGYTF	TGTGCCAGCAGCCCCGCAGCAGGAAACTATGGCTACACCTTC	NA	NA	TRBV7-9	TRBJ1-2
CASSEWGANQPQHF	TGTGCCAGCAGTGAATGGGGAGCCAATCAGCCCCAGCATTTT	NA	NA	TRBV2	TRBJ1-5
CASSPSGSPYNEQFF	TGTGCCAGCAGCCCTAGCGGGTCTCCCTACAATGAGCAGTTCTTC	TRBD2	NA	TRBV7-9	TRBJ2-1
CASSPQMYEQYF	TGTGCCAGCAGCCCACAGATGTACGAGCAGTACTTC	NA	NA	TRBV7-2	TRBJ2-7
CSYNMGGPTTF	TGCAGCTACAACATGGGGGGGCCTACAACCTTC	NA	NA	TRBV20-1	TRBJ1-2
CASSVDGRLAKNIQYF	TGTGCCAGCAGCGTAGATGGGAGACTAGCCAAAAACATTCAGTACTTC	NA	NA	TRBV9	TRBJ2-4
CASSQGLAGTAEYF	TGTGCCAGCAGCCAGGGACTAGCGGGGACCGCGGAGTATTTT	TRBD2	NA	TRBV7-2	TRBJ2-3
CASSVPGLLSEQFF	TGTGCCAGCAGTGTCCCGGGACTACTTAGTGAGCAGTTCTTC	TRBD2	NA	TRBV2	TRBJ2-1